The 17 T cell receptor beta chains listed next were all sequenced from one sample in a study of T-cell memory formation after mild COVID-19. TCRdb re-called the 5' RACE reads through MiXCR, storing one row per CDR3 protein. The data contain 100,000 to 120,000 distinct CDR3 sequences, about a sixth of them seen just once; the ten biggest clones take up around 5.1%. The sequencing input was PBMCs or a T cell subset sorted from them (not recorded which). The origin of the receptors is a man between 18 and 35 years old who had mild COVID-19 (a few samples of this study predate the infection). Cell type and time point are not known.

The V and J genes are TRBV9 and TRBJ1-3; D is unclear. The CDR3 has 14 residues. The V end lost 2 bases, the J end lost 0 bases, and 6 bases lay between the germline ends. Per germline, CDR1 SGDLS and CDR2 YYNGEE. The CDR3: CASSVTTSGNTIYF. DNA of the CDR3: TGTGCCAGCAGCGTGACAACCTCTGGAAACACCATATATTTT.

This chain connects TRBV5-1 to TRBJ2-3; 9 bases agree with TRBD2. CDR1 is SGHRS and CDR2 is YFSETQ in the germline V gene. The CDR3 extends over 16 amino acids. With V trimmed by 2 bases and J by 2 bases, 6 bases remained unmatched. Here the CDR3 reads CASSLASGVFTDTQYF. In DNA form, the CDR3 reads TGCGCCAGCAGCTTAGCTAGCGGGGTTTTCACAGATACGCAGTATTTT.

J is TRBJ1-1 and V is TRBV7-9; no definite D call. Germline V gene sequence: CDR1 SEHNR, CDR2 FQNEAQ (reference sequence). V lost 3 bases and J lost 1, with 6 bases in between. This CDR3 region has 13 residues. CDR3: CASSFRGNTEAFF. In DNA, the CDR3 is TGTGCCAGCAGCTTTAGAGGGAACACTGAAGCTTTCTTT.

This clonotype has more than one count but fewer than ten. The V and J genes are TRBV5-1 and TRBJ2-5; 7 bases agree with TRBD1. From germline, CDR1 is SGHRS and CDR2 YFSETQ. There are 13 residues in the CDR3. The junction had 5 bases not matched to a gene; V was cut back by 5 bases and J by 4 bases. CDR3 DNA sequence: TGCGCCAGCAGGGTTACAGGGGTAGAGACCCAGTACTTC. Its translation is CASRVTGVETQYF.

The sample holds a few counts of this clonotype. The J gene is TRBJ2-2, the V gene TRBV20-1; 9 positions match TRBD1. The germline V gene has CDR1 DFQATT and CDR2 SNEGSKA (reference sequence). This CDR3 has 15 amino acids. The junction had 3 bases not matched to a gene; V was cut back by 3 bases and J by 1 base. CDR3 amino acids: CSASRDRENTGELFF. The CDR3 coding sequence is TGCAGTGCTAGTAGGGACAGGGAGAACACCGGGGAGCTGTTTTTT.

V usage is TRBV6-5 and J usage is TRBJ1-6; D is unclear. The V and J ends lost 2 bases and 8 bases respectively, with 4 bases between them. Germline V gene data show CDR1 as MNHEY and CDR2 as SVGAGI. CDR3 length: 12 amino acids. The CDR3, as DNA: TGTGCCAGCAGTTACAGGGATTCACCCCTCCACTTT. This encodes CASSYRDSPLHF.

This chain joins TRBV27 and TRBJ2-7, with D possibly matching TRBD2 (6 bases). The ends were cut back, 9 bases at V and 2 bases at J, with 17 bases in the middle. Germline CDR1 reads MNHEY; CDR2 reads SMNVEV (reference sequence). The CDR3 covers 14 residues. CDR3 sequence reads: CASPKRAGPYEQYV. The CDR3, as DNA: TGTGCCAGTCCAAAGCGGGCAGGTCCCTACGAGCAGTACGTC.

The chain employs TRBV7-9 and TRBJ2-2; D remains unclear. The V and J ends lost 8 bases and 4 bases respectively, with 8 bases between them. The CDR3 sequence is 12 residues long. Germline V CDR1 and CDR2: SEHNR, FQNEAQ (reference sequence). CDR3 DNA: TGTGCCAGCGCCAGCACCACCGGGGAGCTGTTTTTT. It is translated as CASASTTGELFF.

This clonotype was counted only a few times. The chain has TRBV6-5 and TRBJ1-1; no firm D call. Trimming stripped 6 bases from V and 1 base from J, with 15 bases between. The CDR3 is made up of 15 amino acids. CDR1 is MNHEY and CDR2 is SVGAGI in the germline V gene. The CDR3 sequence is CASSRRSVGNTEAFF. The CDR3 nucleotides are TGTGCCAGCAGCCGACGAAGCGTCGGGAACACTGAAGCTTTCTTT.

The chain combines TRBV24-1 with TRBJ2-1; perhaps TRBD2 as D (5 bases). Trimming removed 3 bases from V and 10 bases from J, with 15 bases in between. This CDR3 has 14 amino acids. CDR1 and CDR2 from the germline V gene are KGHDR and SFDVKD. The CDR3 loop is CATSDDATPGEQFF. The DNA for the CDR3 is TGTGCCACCAGTGATGACGCAACCCCGGGGGAGCAGTTCTTC.

A few counts support this clonotype. The chain has TRBV12-3 or TRBV12-4 and TRBJ2-5, with D perhaps TRBD2 (6 bases). This CDR3 region has 14 residues. Trimming pared 3 bases from V and 2 bases from J, leaving 10 bases between. The CDR3 spells CASSFGLRQETQYF. CDR3 coding DNA: TGTGCCAGCAGTTTCGGACTACGTCAAGAGACCCAGTACTTC.

This clonotype was found a few times. The chain joins TRBV12-3 or TRBV12-4 to TRBJ2-1, with D possibly matching TRBD1 (6 bases). This CDR3 has 16 amino acids. The ends were cut back, 5 bases at V and 4 bases at J, with 18 bases in the middle. CDR3 loop: CASSPTTGTPYNEQFF. In DNA, the CDR3 is TGTGCCAGCAGTCCCACAACAGGGACACCTTACAATGAGCAGTTCTTC.

Many counts were recorded for this clonotype. The V and J genes are TRBV7-9 and TRBJ2-3; possible D gene TRBD2, 5 bases. CDR1 and CDR2 from the germline V gene are SEHNR and FQNEAQ (reference sequence). V lost 0 bases, J lost 4 bases, and 17 bases lay in between. CDR3 size: 17 residues. CDR3 residues: CASSLAAGAGNSDTQYF. The CDR3 DNA is TGTGCCAGCAGCTTAGCTGCGGGTGCCGGGAATTCAGATACGCAGTATTTT.

There are a few counts of this clonotype. The chain is built from TRBV7-8 and TRBJ2-5, with 8 positions matching TRBD2. The germline gives CDR1 SGHVS, CDR2 FQNEAQ. The CDR3 spans 15 residues. V lost 0 bases and J lost 5; bases outside the gene matches: 5. The CDR3 is CASSLAFSGDETQYF. For the CDR3, the DNA is TGTGCCAGCAGCTTAGCGTTTAGCGGGGATGAGACCCAGTACTTC.

The sample holds a few counts of this clonotype. The CDR3 sequence is CASSPYGGDEKLFF. CDR3 DNA sequence: TGTGCCAGCAGCCCGTATGGCGGTGATGAAAAACTGTTTTTT. The V gene is TRBV5-6, the J gene TRBJ1-4, with no clear D. V lost 4 bases, J lost 6 bases, and 13 bases lay in between. CDR3 length: 14 residues. Germline CDR1 SGHDT, CDR2 YYEEEE.

The chain is built from TRBV10-3 and TRBJ2-3; D not resolved. V shed 10 bases and J shed 0 bases, with 11 bases lying between them. The length of the CDR3 is 13 residues. Germline V CDR1 and CDR2: ENHRY, SYGVKD. The CDR3 protein is CATGPSSTDTQYF. The CDR3 DNA follows: TGTGCCACCGGACCTTCAAGCACAGATACGCAGTATTTT.

This chain links TRBV5-1 with TRBJ2-1; 10 bases match TRBD1. With V trimmed by 2 bases and J by 10 bases, 15 bases remained unmatched. Germline V gene sequence: CDR1 SGHRS, CDR2 YFSETQ. The CDR3 spans 17 residues. CDR3: CASSFSQGQGYFWEQFF. The CDR3 DNA is TGCGCCAGCAGCTTCAGCCAGGGACAGGGGTACTTTTGGGAGCAGTTCTTC. Full variable domain (rest looked up from reference TRBV5-1 and TRBJ2-1): KAGVTQTPRYLIKTRGQQVTLSCSPISGHRSVSWYQQTPGQGLQFLFEYFSETQRNKGNFPGRFSGRQFSNSRSEMNVSTLELGDSALYLCASSFSQGQGYFWEQFFGPGTRLTVL.